This TCR beta chain was sequenced in a study of blood T cell repertoires in COVID-19 (TCRdb year 2020). As for the study more broadly: The collaborator samples originated in the United States, Italy and Spain and spanned the acute and convalescent phases of COVID-19. The material from the prospective study consisted of cDNA or gDNA derived from T cells, B-cell-depleted T cells, or PBMCs. Subjects who had been exposed to COVID-19, were actively infected with it, or had recovered from it provided the deeply sampled blood TCRbeta repertoires that made up the dataset. A freely available public database, intended as a resource for researchers studying the immune response to SARS-CoV-2, is where the repertoires were released. Samples were obtained from the ongoing ImmuneRACE study (first 160 participants) and from 950 to 1,500 subjects provided by 6 global collaborators. Nearly every sample came with metadata listing a de-identified subject ID, COVID-19 status, age in years and sex. Where available, HLA class I and class II types were taken from metadata supplied by the sample provider and were not determined by assay-based typing.

Trimming at the junction amounts to 0 bases on V and 10 bases on J, and the germline ends lie 18 bases apart. Looking up the germline V gene (reference sequence) yields CDR1 MNHEY and CDR2 SMNVEV. There are 15 amino acids in the CDR3, from cysteine to phenylalanine inclusive. The DNA shown is the 45-base CDR3, in frame from base 1. Each collaborating institution followed its own protocols to collect whole blood in K2EDTA tubes. Collaborator samples were shipped for TCRbeta analysis as frozen whole blood, isolated PBMCs, or DNA extracted from either sample type. In its sample, this clone was seen a few times. Its target antigen remains unknown. No much larger clone is present one base from it, and per-base qualities are unavailable. General findings and caveats noted by the study authors: How much clinical and demographic metadata was included differed by source and by participant, and the metadata was provided uncurated.

TCRbeta CDR3 regions were amplified from genomic DNA using the immunoSEQ Assay, a bias-controlled multiplex PCR. In the source study's methods: The number of nucleated cells in each sample was estimated from the amplification of reference gene primers within the assay. Sequence reads were collapsed and filtered to measure the absolute abundance of every unique TCRbeta CDR3 rearrangement. For each sample, productive Simpson clonality was calculated as the square root of Simpson's diversity index across productive rearrangements. Not all clones reach the TCRdb copy of this immuneACCESS table, which keeps in-frame sequences only. Checked studies attribute under half of the gap to unresolved V genes and leave the rest unexplained. V and J calls and clone size are those listed in that table; D and trimming were worked out from the DNA. Recorded for this sample are 16,000 or so clones; about 87% of them occurred a single time. Jointly, the top ten make up around 13% of the sample.

Rearrangement joined TRBV27 to TRBJ1-2; the D region possibly corresponds to TRBD1 (6 bases align). The source of this sequence is a human donor in a cohort sampled during active COVID-19. Material for sequencing was peripheral blood. The CDR3 is CASSLSTGQFRLYTF. DNA sequence: TGTGCCAGCAGTTTATCGACAGGACAGTTTCGACTCTACACCTTC.